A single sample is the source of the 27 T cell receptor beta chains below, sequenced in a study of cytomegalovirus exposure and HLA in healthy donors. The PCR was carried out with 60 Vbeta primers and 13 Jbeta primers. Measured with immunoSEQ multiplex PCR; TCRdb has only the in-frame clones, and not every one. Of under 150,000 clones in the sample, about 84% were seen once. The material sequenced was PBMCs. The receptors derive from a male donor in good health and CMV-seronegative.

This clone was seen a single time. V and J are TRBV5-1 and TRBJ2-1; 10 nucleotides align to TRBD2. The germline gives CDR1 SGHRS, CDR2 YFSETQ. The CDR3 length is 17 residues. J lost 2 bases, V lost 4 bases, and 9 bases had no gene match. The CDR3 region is CASSASLSGGTYNEQFF. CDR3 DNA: TGCGCCAGCAGCGCCTCCCTTAGCGGGGGGACCTACAATGAGCAGTTCTTC. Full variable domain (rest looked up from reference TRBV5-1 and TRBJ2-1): KAGVTQTPRYLIKTRGQQVTLSCSPISGHRSVSWYQQTPGQGLQFLFEYFSETQRNKGNFPGRFSGRQFSNSRSEMNVSTLELGDSALYLCASSASLSGGTYNEQFFGPGTRLTVL.

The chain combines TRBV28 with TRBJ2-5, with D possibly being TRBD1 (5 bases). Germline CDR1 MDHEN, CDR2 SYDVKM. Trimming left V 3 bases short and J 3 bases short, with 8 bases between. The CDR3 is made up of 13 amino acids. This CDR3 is CASSFYRKETQYF. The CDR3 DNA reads TGTGCCAGCAGTTTTTACAGGAAAGAGACCCAGTACTTC.

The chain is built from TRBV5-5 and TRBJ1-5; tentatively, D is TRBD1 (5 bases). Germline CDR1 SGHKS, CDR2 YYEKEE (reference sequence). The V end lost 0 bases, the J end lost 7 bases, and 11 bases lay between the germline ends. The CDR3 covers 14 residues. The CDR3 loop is CASSLGPGRQPQHF. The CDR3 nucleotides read TGTGCCAGCAGCTTGGGGCCAGGGAGGCAGCCCCAGCATTTT.

Here the CDR3 reads CASSLPSAYTDTQYF. The CDR3, as DNA: TGTGCCAGCAGTTTACCTAGCGCATACACAGATACGCAGTATTTT. The rearrangement joins TRBV28 to TRBJ2-3; possible D gene TRBD2, 6 bases. The CDR3 has 15 amino acids. Germline V gene sequence: CDR1 MDHEN, CDR2 SYDVKM. Trimming cost V 2 bases and J 2 bases, with 11 bases left between them.

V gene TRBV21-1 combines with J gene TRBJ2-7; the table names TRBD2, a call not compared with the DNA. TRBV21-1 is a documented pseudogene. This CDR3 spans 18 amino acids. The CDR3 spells CASSKGHSLPGSSYEQYF. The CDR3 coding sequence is TGTGCCAGCAGCAAAGGTCATTCCCTCCCGGGGAGCTCCTACGAGCAGTACTTC.

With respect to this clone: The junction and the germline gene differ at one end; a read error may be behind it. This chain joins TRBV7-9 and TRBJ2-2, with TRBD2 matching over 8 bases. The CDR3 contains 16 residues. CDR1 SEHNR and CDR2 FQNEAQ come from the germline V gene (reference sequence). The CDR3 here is CSSSFLAGGSTGELFF. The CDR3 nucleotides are TGTTCCAGCAGCTTTTTGGCGGGAGGTAGCACCGGGGAGCTGTTTTTT.

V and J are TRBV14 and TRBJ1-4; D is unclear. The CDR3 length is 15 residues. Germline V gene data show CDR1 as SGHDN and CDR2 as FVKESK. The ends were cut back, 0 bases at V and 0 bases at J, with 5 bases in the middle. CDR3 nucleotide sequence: TGTGCCAGCAGCCAAGAGACTGCAACTAATGAAAAACTGTTTTTT. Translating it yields CASSQETATNEKLFF.

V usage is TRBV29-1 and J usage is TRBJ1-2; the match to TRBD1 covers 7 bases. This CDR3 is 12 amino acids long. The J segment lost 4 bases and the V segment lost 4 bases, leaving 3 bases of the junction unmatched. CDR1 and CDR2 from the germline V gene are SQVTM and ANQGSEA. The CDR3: CSVGGGLYGYTF. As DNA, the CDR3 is TGCAGCGTTGGAGGGGGCCTCTATGGCTACACCTTC.

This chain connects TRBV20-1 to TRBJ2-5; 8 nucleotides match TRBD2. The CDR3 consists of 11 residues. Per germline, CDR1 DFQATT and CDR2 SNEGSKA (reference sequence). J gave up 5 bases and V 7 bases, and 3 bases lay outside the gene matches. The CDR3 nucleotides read TGCAGTGTCGGGAGGGCGGAGACCCAGTACTTC. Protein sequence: CSVGRAETQYF.

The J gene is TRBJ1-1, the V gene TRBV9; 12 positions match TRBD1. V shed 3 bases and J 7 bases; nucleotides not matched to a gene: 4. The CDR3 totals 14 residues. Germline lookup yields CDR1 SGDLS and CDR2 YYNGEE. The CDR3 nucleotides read TGTGCCAGCAGCGCGGGACAGGGGGCGGGTGAAGCTTTCTTT. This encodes CASSAGQGAGEAFF.

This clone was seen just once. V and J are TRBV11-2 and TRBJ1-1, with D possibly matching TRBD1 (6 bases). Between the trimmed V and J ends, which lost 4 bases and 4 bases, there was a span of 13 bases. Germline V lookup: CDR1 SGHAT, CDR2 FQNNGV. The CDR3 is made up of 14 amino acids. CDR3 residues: CASSYTGKGTEAFF. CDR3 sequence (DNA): TGTGCCAGCAGCTACACAGGGAAAGGCACTGAAGCTTTCTTT.

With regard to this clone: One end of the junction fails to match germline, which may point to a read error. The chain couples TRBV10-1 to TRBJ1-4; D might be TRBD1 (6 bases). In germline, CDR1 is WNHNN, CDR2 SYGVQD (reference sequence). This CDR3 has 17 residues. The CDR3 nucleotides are TGCGCCAGCACCTTTATAGCGGGGGGGCAAACTAATGAAAAACCGTTTTTT. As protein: CASTFIAGGQTNEKPFF.

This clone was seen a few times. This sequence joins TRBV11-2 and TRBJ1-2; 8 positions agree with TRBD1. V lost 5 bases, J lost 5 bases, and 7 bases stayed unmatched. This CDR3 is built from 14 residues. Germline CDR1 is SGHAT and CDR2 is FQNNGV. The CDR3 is CASSPDRQGYGYTF. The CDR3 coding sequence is TGTGCCAGCAGCCCAGACAGACAGGGGTATGGCTACACCTTC.

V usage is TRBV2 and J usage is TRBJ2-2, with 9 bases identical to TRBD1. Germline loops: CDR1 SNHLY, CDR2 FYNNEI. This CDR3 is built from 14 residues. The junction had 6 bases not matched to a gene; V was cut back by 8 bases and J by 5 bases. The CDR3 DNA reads TGTGCCAGCCCGACAGGGGGAAGGACCGGGGAGCTGTTTTTT. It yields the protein CASPTGGRTGELFF.

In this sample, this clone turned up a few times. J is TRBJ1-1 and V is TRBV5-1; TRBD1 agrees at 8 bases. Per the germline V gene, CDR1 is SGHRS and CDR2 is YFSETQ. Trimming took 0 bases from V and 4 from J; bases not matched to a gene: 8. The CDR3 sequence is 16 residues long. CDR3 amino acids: CASSLGNRGGGTEAFF. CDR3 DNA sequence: TGCGCCAGCAGCTTGGGGAACAGGGGGGGCGGCACTGAAGCTTTCTTT.

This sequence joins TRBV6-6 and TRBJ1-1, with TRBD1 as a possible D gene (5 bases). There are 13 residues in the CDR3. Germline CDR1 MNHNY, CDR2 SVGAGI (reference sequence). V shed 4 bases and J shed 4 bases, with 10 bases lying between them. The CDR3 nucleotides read TGTGCCAGCAGTTTGGGGGGAGGCACTGAAGCTTTCTTT. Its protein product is CASSLGGGTEAFF.

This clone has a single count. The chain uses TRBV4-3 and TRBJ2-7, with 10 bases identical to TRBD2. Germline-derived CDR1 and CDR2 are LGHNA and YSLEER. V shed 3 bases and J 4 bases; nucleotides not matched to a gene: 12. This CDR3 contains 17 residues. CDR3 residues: CASSHEPAGGPLYEQYF. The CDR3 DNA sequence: TGCGCCAGCAGCCATGAACCAGCGGGAGGGCCGCTGTACGAGCAGTACTTC.

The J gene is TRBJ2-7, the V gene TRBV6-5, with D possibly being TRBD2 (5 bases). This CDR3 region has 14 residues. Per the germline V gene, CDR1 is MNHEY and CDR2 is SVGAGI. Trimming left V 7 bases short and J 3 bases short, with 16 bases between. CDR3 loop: CASKASGINYEQYF. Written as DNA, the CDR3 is TGTGCCAGCAAAGCCTCCGGGATAAACTACGAGCAGTACTTC.

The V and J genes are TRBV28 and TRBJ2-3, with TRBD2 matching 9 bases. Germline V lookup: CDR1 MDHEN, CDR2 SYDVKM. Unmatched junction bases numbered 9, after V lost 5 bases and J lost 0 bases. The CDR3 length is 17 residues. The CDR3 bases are TGTGCCAGCAGTAGCGGACTAGCGTTCACTAGCACAGATACGCAGTATTTT. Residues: CASSSGLAFTSTDTQYF. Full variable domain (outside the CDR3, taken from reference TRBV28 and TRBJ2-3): DVKVTQSSRYLVKRTGEKVFLECVQDMDHENMFWYRQDPGLGLRLIYFSYDVKMKEKGDIPEGYSVSREKKERFSLILESASTNQTSMYLCASSSGLAFTSTDTQYFGPGTRLTVL.

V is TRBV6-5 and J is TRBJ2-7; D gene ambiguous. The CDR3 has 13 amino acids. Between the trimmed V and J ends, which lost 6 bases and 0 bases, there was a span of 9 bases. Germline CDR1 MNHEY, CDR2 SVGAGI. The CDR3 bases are TGTGCCAGCAGGCGACTGAGCTCCTACGAGCAGTACTTC. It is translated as CASRRLSSYEQYF.

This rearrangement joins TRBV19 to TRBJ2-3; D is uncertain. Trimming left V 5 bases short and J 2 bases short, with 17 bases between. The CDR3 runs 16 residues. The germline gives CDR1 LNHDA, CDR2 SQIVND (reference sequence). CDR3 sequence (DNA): TGTGCCAGTAGTTCCACCGCGGCAGCCGTCACAGATACGCAGTATTTT. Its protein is CASSSTAAAVTDTQYF.

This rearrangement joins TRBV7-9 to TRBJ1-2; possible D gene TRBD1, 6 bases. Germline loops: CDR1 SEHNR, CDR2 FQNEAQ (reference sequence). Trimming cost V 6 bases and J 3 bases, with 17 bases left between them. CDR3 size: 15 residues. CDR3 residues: CASRLPGGGDYGYTF. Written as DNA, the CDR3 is TGTGCCAGCAGGCTCCCGGGGGGGGGCGACTATGGCTACACCTTC.

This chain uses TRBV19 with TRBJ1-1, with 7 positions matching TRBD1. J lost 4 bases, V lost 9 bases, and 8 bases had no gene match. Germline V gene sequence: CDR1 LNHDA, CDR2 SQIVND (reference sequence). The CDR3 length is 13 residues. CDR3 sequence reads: CASRATGRTEAFF. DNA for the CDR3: TGTGCCAGCAGAGCGACAGGGCGCACTGAAGCTTTCTTT. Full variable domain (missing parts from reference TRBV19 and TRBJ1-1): DGGITQSPKYLFRKEGQNVTLSCEQNLNHDAMYWYRQDPGQGLRLIYYSQIVNDFQKGDIAEGYSVSREKKESFPLTVTSAQKNPTAFYLCASRATGRTEAFFGQGTRLTVV.

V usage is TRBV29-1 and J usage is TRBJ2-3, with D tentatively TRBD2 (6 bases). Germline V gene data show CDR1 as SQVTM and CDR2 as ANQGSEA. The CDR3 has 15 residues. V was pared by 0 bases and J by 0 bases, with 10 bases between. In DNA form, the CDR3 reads TGCAGCGTTGAAGAGGTGGGGGGTAGCACAGATACGCAGTATTTT. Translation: CSVEEVGGSTDTQYF.

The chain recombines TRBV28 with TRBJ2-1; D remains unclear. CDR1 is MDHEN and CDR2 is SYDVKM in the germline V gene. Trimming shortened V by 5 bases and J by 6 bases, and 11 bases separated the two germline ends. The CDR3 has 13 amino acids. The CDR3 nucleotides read TGTGCCAGCAGTCCCGCTACCGTCAATGAGCAGTTCTTC. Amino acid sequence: CASSPATVNEQFF.

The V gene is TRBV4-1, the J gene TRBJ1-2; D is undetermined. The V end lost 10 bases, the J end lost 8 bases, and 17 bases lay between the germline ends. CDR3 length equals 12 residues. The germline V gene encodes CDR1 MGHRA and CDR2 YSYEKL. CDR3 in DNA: TGCGCCACCACTAATCCCGAGGAGGGCTACACCTTC. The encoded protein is CATTNPEEGYTF.

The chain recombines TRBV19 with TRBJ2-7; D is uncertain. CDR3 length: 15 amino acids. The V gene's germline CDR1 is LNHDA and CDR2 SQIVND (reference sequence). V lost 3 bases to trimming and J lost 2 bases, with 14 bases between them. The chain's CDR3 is CASSIRDTPTYEQYF. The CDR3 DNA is TGTGCCAGTAGTATCAGAGACACCCCAACCTACGAGCAGTACTTC.